This TCR beta chain was sequenced for a study of T cells expressing NK-cell markers. The germline gives CDR1 MNHEY, CDR2 SVGAGI. The CDR3 length is 17 residues. TCRdb re-called the 5' RACE reads, yielding one record per CDR3 amino acid sequence without DNA. In all, the sample yields 200,000 to 300,000 distinct CDR3 sequences. Sequencing used blood T cells: a sorted CD56 or NKG2C T cell subset, CD4+ or CD8+ T cells, or bulk PBMC T cells (not recorded which). The rearrangement joins TRBV6-5 to TRBJ2-1; no DNA is available, so the TRBD2 call from TCRdb remains unchecked. The sequence came from a man between 18 and 29 years old in good health. CDR3 loop: CASSYSKETPIFNEQFF.